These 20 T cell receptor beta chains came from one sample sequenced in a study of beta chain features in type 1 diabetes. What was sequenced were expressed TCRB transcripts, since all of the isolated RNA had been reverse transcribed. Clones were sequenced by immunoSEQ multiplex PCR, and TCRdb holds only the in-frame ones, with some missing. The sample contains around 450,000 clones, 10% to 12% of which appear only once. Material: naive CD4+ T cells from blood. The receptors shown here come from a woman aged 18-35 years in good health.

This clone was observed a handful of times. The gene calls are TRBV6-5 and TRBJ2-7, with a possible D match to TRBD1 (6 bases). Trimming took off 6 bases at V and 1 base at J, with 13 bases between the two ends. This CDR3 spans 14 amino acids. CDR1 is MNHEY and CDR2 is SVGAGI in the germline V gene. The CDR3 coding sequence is TGTGCCAGCAGGCCCCGTGGACAGTCCTACGAGCAGTACGTC. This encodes CASRPRGQSYEQYV.

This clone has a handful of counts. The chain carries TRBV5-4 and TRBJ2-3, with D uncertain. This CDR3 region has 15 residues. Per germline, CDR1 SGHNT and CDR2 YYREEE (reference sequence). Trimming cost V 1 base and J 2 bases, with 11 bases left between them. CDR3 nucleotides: TGTGCCAGCAGCTTGCCCCAATCAACCACAGATACGCAGTATTTT. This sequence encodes CASSLPQSTTDTQYF.

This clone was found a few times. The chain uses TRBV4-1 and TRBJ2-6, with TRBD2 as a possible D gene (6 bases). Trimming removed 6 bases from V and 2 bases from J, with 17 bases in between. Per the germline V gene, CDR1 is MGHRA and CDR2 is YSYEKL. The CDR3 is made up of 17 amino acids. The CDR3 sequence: CASSPPRGSPGANVLTF. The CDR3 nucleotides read TGCGCCAGCAGTCCCCCCCGGGGGTCACCTGGGGCCAACGTCCTGACTTTC.

In DNA, the CDR3 is TGCAGCGTTGGAAAGGGACAGGGTGACAATCAGCCCCAGCATTTT. The encoded protein is CSVGKGQGDNQPQHF. The rearrangement links TRBV29-1 to TRBJ1-5, with 9 positions matching TRBD1. CDR3 size: 15 residues. CDR1 and CDR2 from the germline V gene are SQVTM and ANQGSEA. With V trimmed by 4 bases and J by 3 bases, 7 bases remained unmatched.

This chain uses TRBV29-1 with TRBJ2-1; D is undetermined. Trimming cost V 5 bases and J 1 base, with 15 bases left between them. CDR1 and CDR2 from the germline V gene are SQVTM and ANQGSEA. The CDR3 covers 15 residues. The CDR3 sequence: CSVLGSSTSYNEQFF. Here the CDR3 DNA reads TGCAGCGTTTTAGGCTCCTCCACTTCCTACAATGAGCAGTTCTTC.

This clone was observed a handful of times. The CDR3 coding sequence is TGTGCCAGCAGCCCGTACGGGAGCCACGAGCAGTACTTC. Translation: CASSPYGSHEQYF. This chain uses TRBV11-1 with TRBJ2-7; a possible D gene is TRBD2 (6 bases). The CDR3 spans 13 residues. Germline CDR1 SGHAT, CDR2 FQDESV (reference sequence). V was cut by 5 bases and J by 5 bases, with 13 bases left in between.

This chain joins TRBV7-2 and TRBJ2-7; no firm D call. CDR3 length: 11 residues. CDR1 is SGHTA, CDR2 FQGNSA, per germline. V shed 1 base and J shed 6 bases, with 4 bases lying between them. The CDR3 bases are TGTGCCAGCAGCTTAGGGGTCGAGCAGTACTTC. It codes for CASSLGVEQYF.

The CDR3 DNA reads TGTGCCAGCAGCTTGGGGGACAGCTTCTCCTACGAGCAGTACTTC. Translated, it gives CASSLGDSFSYEQYF. The chain is built from TRBV5-8 and TRBJ2-7, with TRBD1 identical over 7 bases. The CDR3 extends over 15 amino acids. V gave up 0 bases and J gave up 0 bases; unmatched junction bases: 3. Germline CDR1 SGHTS, CDR2 YDEGEE.

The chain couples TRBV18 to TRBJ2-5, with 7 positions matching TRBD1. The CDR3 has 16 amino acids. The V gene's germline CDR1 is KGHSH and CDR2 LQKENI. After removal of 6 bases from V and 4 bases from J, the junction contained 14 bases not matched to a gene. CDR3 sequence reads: CASSANRGRRRETQYF. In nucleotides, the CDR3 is TGTGCCAGCTCGGCTAACAGGGGACGGAGGAGAGAGACCCAGTACTTC. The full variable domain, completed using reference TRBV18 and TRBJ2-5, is NAGVMQNPRHLVRRRGQEARLRCSPMKGHSHVYWYRQLPEEGLKFMVYLQKENIIDESGMPKERFSAEFPKEGPSILRIQQVVRGDSAAYFCASSANRGRRRETQYFGPGTRLLVL.

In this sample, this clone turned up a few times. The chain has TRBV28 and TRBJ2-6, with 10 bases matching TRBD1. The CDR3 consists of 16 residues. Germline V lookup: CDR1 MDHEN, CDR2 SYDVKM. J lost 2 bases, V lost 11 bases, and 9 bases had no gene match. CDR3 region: CACRDRGFAGANVLTF. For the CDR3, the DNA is TGTGCCTGCCGGGACAGGGGTTTTGCTGGGGCCAACGTCCTGACTTTC.

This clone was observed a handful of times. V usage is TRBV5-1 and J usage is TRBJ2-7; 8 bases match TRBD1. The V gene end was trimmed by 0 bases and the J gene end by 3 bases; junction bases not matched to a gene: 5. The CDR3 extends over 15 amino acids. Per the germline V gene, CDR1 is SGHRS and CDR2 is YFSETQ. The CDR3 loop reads CASSLGDRGNYEQYF. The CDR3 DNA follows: TGCGCCAGCAGCTTGGGCGACAGGGGTAACTACGAGCAGTACTTC.

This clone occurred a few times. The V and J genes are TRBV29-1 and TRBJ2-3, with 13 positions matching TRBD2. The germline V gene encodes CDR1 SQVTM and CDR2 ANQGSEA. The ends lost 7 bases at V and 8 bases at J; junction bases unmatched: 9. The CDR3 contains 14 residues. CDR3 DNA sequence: TGCAGCGCTAAGGGACTAGCGGGATTACCTACGCAGTATTTT. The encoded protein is CSAKGLAGLPTQYF.

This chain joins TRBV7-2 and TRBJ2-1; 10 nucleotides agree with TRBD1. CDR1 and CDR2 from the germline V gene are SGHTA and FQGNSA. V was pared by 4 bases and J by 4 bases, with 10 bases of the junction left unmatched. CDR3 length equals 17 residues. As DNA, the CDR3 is TGTGCCAGCAGCTCCCCCACGGACAGGGGGAAATACAATGAGCAGTTCTTC. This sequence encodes CASSSPTDRGKYNEQFF.

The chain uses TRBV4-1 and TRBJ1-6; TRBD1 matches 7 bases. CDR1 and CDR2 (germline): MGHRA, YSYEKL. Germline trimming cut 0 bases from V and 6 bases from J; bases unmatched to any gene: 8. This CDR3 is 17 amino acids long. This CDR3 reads CASSQESVGQINSPLHF. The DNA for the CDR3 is TGCGCCAGCAGCCAAGAGTCGGTGGGACAGATTAATTCACCCCTCCACTTT.

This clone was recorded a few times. The chain's CDR3 is CASSFRQGRGYTF. CDR3 in DNA: TGTGCCAGCAGCTTTAGACAGGGCCGGGGCTACACCTTC. The chain has TRBV5-4 and TRBJ1-2; 7 bases agree with TRBD1. The CDR3 contains 13 residues. Germline CDR1 reads SGHNT; CDR2 reads YYREEE (reference sequence). Unmatched junction bases numbered 6, after V lost 2 bases and J lost 8 bases. Full variable domain (missing parts from reference TRBV5-4 and TRBJ1-2): ETGVTQSPTHLIKTRGQQVTLRCSSQSGHNTVSWYQQALGQGPQFIFQYYREEENGRGNFPPRFSGLQFPNYSSELNVNALELDDSALYLCASSFRQGRGYTFGSGTRLTVV.

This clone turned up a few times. Here the CDR3 DNA reads TGTGCCAGCAGCGACGTCAGGGGTACAGATACGCAGTATTTT. Protein: CASSDVRGTDTQYF. V and J are TRBV25-1 and TRBJ2-3; a weak D match, TRBD1 (6 bases). Trimming cost V 6 bases and J 3 bases, with 13 bases left between them. Per germline, CDR1 MGHDK and CDR2 SYGVNS. This CDR3 is 14 amino acids long.

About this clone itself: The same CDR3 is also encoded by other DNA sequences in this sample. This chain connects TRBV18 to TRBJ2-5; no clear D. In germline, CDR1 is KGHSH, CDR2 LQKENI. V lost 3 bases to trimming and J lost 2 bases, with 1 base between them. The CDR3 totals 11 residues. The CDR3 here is CASSPQETQYF. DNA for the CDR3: TGTGCCAGCTCACCTCAAGAGACCCAGTACTTC.

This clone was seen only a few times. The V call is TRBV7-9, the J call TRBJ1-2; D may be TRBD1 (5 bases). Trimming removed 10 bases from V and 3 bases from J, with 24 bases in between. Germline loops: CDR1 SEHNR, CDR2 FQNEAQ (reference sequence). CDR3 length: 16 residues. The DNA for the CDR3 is TGTGCCACCCCGTTGGTCTCGGGGGATCTTGACTATGGCTACACCTTC. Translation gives CATPLVSGDLDYGYTF.

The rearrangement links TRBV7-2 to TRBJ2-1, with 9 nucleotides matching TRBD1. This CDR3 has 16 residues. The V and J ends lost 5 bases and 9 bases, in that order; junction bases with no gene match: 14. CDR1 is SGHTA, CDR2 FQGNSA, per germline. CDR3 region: CASSRLWDREVSEQFF. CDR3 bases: TGTGCCAGCAGCCGGCTATGGGACAGGGAAGTGAGTGAGCAGTTCTTC.

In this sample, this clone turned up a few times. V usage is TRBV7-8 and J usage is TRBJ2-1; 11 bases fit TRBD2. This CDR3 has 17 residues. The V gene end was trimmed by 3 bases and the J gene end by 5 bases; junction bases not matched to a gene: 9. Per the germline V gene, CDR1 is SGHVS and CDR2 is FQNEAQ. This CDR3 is CASSLRLTSGNHNEQFF. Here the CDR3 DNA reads TGTGCCAGCAGCTTGAGGCTGACTAGCGGGAATCACAATGAGCAGTTCTTC.